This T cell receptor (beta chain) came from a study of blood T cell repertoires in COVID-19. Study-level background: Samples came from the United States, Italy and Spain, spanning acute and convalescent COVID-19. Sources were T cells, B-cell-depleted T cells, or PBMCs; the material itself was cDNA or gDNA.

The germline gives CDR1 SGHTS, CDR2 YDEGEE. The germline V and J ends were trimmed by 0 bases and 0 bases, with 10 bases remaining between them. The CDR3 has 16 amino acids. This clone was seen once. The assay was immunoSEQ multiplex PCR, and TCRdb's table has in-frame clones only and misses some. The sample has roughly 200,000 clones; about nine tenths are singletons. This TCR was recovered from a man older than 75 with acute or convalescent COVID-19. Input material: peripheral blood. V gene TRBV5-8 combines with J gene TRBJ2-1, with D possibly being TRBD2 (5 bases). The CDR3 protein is CASSLAIDYSYNEQFF. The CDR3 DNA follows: TGTGCCAGCAGCTTGGCCATTGACTACTCCTACAATGAGCAGTTCTTC.